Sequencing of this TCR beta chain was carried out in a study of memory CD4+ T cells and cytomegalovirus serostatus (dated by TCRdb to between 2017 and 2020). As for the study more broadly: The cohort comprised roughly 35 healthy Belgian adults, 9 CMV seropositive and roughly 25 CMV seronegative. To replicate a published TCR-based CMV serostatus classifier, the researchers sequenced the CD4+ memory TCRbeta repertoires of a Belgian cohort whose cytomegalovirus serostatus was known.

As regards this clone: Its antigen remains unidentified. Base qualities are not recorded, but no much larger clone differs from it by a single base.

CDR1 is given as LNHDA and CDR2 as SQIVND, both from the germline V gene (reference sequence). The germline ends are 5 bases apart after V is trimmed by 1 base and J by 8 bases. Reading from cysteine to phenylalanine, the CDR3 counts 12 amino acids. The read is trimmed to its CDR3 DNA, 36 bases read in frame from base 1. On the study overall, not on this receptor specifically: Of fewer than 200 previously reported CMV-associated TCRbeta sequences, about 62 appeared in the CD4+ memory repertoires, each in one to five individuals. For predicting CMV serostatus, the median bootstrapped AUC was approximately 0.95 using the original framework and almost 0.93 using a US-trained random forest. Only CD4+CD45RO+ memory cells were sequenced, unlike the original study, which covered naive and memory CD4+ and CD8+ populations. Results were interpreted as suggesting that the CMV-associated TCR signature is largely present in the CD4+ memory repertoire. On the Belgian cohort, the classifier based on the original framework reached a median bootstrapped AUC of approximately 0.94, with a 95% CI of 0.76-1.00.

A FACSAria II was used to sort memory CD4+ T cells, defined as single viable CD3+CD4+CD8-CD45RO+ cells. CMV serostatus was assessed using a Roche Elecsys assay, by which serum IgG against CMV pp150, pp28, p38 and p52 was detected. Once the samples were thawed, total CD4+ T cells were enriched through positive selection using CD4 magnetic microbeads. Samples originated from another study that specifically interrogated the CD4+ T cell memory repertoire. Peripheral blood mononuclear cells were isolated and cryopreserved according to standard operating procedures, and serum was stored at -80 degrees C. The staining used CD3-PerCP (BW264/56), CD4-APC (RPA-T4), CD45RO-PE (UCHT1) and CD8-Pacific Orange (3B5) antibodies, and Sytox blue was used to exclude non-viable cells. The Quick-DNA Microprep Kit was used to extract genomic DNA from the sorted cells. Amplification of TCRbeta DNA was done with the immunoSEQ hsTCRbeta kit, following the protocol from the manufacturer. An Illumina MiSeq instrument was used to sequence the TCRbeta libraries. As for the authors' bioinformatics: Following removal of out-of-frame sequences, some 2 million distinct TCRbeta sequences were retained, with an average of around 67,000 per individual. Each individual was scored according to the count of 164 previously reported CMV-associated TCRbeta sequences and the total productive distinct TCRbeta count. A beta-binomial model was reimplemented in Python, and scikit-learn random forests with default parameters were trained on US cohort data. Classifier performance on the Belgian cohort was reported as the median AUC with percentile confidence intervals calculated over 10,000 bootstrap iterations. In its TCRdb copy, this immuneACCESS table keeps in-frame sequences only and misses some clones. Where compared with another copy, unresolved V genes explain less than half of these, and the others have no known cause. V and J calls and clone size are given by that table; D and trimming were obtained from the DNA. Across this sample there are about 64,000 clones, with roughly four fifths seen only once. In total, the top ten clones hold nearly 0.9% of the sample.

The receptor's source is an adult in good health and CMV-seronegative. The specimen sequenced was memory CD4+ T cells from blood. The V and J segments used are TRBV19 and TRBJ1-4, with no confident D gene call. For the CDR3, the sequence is CASSIVREKLFF. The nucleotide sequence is TGTGCCAGTAGTATAGTCCGAGAAAAACTGTTTTTT.